This T cell receptor beta chain was recovered during a study of blood T cell repertoires in COVID-19. Study as a whole: Samples taken during acute and convalescent COVID-19 were collected in the United States, Italy and Spain.

Original handling: Reference gene primer amplification gave estimated nucleated cell counts. The repertoire was sequenced with immunoSEQ multiplex PCR; TCRdb's copy has only in-frame clones and lacks some. V, J and clone size reflect that table, while D and trimming were determined from the DNA. The table records under 100,000 clones, roughly four fifths of them present only once. The clonotype originates from a man aged 60 to 75 with acute or convalescent COVID-19. The sequencing input was peripheral blood.

The CDR3 coding sequence is TGTGCCAGTAGTATGAGGGATGAGCAGTTCTTC. Its protein product is CASSMRDEQFF. V is TRBV19 and J is TRBJ2-1; possibly TRBD2 for D (5 bases). Germline-derived CDR1 and CDR2 are LNHDA and SQIVND (reference sequence). The CDR3 has 11 amino acids. V shed 3 bases and J shed 8 bases, with 5 bases lying between them.